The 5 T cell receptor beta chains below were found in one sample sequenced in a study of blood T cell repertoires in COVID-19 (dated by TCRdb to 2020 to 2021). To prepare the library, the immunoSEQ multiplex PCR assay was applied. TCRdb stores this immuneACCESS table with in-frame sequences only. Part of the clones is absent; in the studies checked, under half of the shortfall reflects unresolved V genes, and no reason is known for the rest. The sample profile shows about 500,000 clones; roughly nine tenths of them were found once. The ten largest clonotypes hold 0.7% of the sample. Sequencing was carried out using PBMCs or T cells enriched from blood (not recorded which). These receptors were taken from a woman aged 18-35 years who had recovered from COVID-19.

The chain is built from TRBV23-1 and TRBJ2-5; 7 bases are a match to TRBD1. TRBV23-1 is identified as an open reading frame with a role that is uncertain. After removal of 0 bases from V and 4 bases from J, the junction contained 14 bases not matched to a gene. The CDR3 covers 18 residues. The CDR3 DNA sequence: TGCGCCAGCAGTCAATCGGAAGGGGGCGCGTGTAGTGGAGAGACCCAGTACTTC. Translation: CASSQSEGGACSGETQYF.

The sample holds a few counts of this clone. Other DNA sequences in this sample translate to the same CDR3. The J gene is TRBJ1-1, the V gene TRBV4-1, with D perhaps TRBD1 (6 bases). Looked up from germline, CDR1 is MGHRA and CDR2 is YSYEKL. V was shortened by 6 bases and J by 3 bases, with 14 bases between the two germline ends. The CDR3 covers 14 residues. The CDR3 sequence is CASSRTPGDTEAFF. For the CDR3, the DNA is TGCGCCAGCAGTCGGACCCCAGGGGACACTGAAGCTTTCTTT.

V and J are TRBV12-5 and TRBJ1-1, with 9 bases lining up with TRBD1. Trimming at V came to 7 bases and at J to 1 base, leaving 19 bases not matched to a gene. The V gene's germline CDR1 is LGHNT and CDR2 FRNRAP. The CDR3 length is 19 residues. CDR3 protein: CASATIPDGTGLSNTEAFF. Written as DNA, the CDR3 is TGTGCTAGTGCGACCATCCCGGACGGGACAGGGTTATCGAACACTGAAGCTTTCTTT.

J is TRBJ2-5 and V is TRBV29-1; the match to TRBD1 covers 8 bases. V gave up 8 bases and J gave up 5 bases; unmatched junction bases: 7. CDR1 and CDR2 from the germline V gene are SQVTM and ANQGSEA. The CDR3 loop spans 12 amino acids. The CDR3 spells CSILTGGETQYF. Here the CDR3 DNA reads TGCAGCATCCTTACAGGGGGGGAGACCCAGTACTTC.

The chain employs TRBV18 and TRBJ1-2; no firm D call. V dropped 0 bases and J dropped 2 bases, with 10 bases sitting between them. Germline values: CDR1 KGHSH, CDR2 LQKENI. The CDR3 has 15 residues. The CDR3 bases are TGTGCCAGCTCACCACCGCGGGAGGGAAACTATGGCTACACCTTC. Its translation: CASSPPREGNYGYTF.